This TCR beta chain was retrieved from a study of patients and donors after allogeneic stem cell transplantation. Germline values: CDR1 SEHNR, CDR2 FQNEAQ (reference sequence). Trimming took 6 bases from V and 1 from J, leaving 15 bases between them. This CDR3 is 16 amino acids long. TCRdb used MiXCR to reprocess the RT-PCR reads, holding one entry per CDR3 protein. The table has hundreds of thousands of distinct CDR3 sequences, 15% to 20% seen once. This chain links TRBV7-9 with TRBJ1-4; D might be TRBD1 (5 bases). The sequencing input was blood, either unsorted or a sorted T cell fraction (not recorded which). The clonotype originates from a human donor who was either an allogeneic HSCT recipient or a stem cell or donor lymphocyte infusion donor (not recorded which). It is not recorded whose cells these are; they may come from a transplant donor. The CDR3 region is CASRRGRQETNEKLFF. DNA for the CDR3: TGTGCCAGCAGAAGGGGACGGCAGGAAACTAATGAAAAACTGTTTTTT.